Sequencing of this T cell receptor (beta chain) was carried out in a study of T cells in women clearing cervical HPV infection. Worth noting for this clone: The read ends 3 residues shy of where the CDR3 ends; the end is completed using the germline J gene.

Trimming removed 4 bases from V and 6 bases from J, with 13 bases in between. The CDR3 is 13 amino acids. The V gene's germline CDR1 is SGHRS and CDR2 YFSETQ. Clones were read by immunoSEQ multiplex PCR, and TCRdb kept only the in-frame ones, dropping some. The table lists 40,000 to 55,000 clones. The rearrangement joins TRBV5-1 to TRBJ1-1; D gene ambiguous. This TCR came from a woman aged 18-69 years with a cervical HPV16 infection that either progressed to CIN3+ or cleared (not recorded which). Sequenced input: blood buffy coat. The sequenced CDR3 bases are TGCGCCAGCAGCAGAACAGTAACTTCTGAA. The encoded protein is CASSRTVTSE. In full, the CDR3 reads CASSRTVTSEAFF.